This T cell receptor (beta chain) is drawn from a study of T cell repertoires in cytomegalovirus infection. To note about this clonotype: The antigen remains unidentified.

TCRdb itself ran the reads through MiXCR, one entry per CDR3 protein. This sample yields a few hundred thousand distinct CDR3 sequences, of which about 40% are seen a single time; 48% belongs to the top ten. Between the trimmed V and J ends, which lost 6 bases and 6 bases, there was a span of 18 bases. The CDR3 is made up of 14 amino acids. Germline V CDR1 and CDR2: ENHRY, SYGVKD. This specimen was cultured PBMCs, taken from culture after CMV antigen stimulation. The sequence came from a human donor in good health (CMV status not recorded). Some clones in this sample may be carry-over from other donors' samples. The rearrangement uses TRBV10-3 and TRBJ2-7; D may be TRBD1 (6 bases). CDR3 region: CAISVTGTLGEQYF. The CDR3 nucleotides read TGTGCCATCAGCGTGACAGGAACCCTAGGCGAGCAGTACTTC.